Below, 25 T cell receptor beta chains from the same sample are listed, as sequenced in a study of CD8+CD57+ T cells in acquired aplastic anemia. Template material for TCR beta VDJ and CDR3 profiling consisted of genomic DNA. TCRdb ran MiXCR on the reads and lists one entry per CDR3 protein. This sample has about 190,000 distinct CDR3 sequences, with around half found just once. The material sequenced was sorted CD4+, CD8+, or CD8+CD57+ T cells (not recorded which) from PBMCs. These receptor sequences come from a human donor in good health, serving as a control.

This clonotype was seen once. The chain combines TRBV13 with TRBJ1-6; possibly TRBD1 for D (5 bases). CDR3 length equals 15 residues. Trimming removed 0 bases from V and 5 bases from J, with 8 bases in between. Germline CDR1 is PRHDT and CDR2 is FYEKMQ (reference sequence). In DNA, the CDR3 is TGTGCCAGCAGCTTAGGAGGGGTGAATAATTCACCCCTCCACTTT. Translating it yields CASSLGGVNNSPLHF. The full variable domain, in which reference TRBV13 and TRBJ1-6 provide the parts outside the CDR3, is AAGVIQSPRHLIKEKRETATLKCYPIPRHDTVYWYQQGPGQDPQFLISFYEKMQSDKGSIPDRFSAQQFSDYHSELNMSSLELGDSALYFCASSLGGVNNSPLHFGNGTRLTVT.

The table lists this clonotype with many counts. The genes are TRBV7-9 and TRBJ2-1; D possibly matches TRBD1 or TRBD2 (5 bases each). Looked up from germline, CDR1 is SEHNR and CDR2 is FQNEAQ (reference sequence). The length of the CDR3 is 16 residues. The V end was cut by 3 bases, the J end by 1 base, with 13 bases between. The CDR3 sequence is CASSFRRETSYNEQFF. The CDR3, as DNA: TGTGCCAGCAGCTTCCGCAGGGAGACTTCCTACAATGAGCAGTTCTTC.

This chain joins TRBV12-3 or TRBV12-4 and TRBJ2-1, with D hard to call. V lost 7 bases to trimming and J lost 6 bases, with 13 bases between them. The CDR3 is 13 residues long. As DNA, the CDR3 is TGTGCCAGCACCAAGCTTTACCTCAATGAGCAGTTCTTC. It yields the protein CASTKLYLNEQFF.

The gene calls are TRBV29-1 and TRBJ2-7, with 7 bases matching TRBD1. The CDR3 is 15 residues long. Trimming removed 7 bases from V and 5 bases from J; junction bases left unmatched: 17. Germline CDR1 and CDR2: SQVTM and ANQGSEA. CDR3 residues: CSAPGVGGSLNEQYF. CDR3 DNA: TGCAGCGCCCCAGGGGTAGGGGGCTCTCTAAACGAGCAGTACTTC.

This clonotype occurred a few times. The gene calls are TRBV25-1 and TRBJ1-2, with 11 bases matching TRBD1. CDR3 length: 16 amino acids. Losses at the gene ends were 0 bases for V and 8 bases for J; bases not matched to a gene: 8. CDR1 and CDR2 (germline): MGHDK, SYGVNS. The CDR3 region has the DNA TGTGCCAGCAGTGAATATAGGGCGGACAGGGGGCAGGGCTACACCTTC. It encodes CASSEYRADRGQGYTF.

This clonotype has a count of ten or more. The V gene is TRBV6-2 or TRBV6-3, the J gene TRBJ1-6; D ambiguous. This CDR3 is 14 amino acids long. Germline V gene sequence: CDR1 MNHEY, CDR2 SVGEGT. V was cut by 7 bases and J by 5 bases, with 12 bases left in between. Here the CDR3 reads CASTQWPDNSPLHF. DNA for the CDR3: TGTGCCAGCACCCAGTGGCCGGATAATTCACCCCTCCACTTT.

CDR3 region: CASSRTSGGLNTGELFF. For the CDR3, the DNA is TGTGCCAGCAGCAGGACTAGCGGGGGGCTAAACACCGGGGAGCTGTTTTTT. The V gene is TRBV7-9, the J gene TRBJ2-2; TRBD2 matches at 14 bases. The CDR3 is 17 residues long. Germline V gene data show CDR1 as SEHNR and CDR2 as FQNEAQ (reference sequence). The V segment lost 5 bases and the J segment 2 bases; nucleotides outside the gene matches: 4.

This clonotype came up a few times. At one end, the junction sequence differs from germline, possibly due to a read error. The chain recombines TRBV20-1 with TRBJ1-5; D is unresolved. In germline, CDR1 is DFQATT, CDR2 SNEGSKA (reference sequence). This CDR3 is built from 14 residues. The CDR3 reads CSAGRGVNNEPQHF. As DNA, the CDR3 is TGCAGTGCAGGTCGTGGGGTTAACAATGAGCCCCAGCATTTT.

This clonotype was seen many times. The chain couples TRBV12-3 or TRBV12-4 to TRBJ1-1, with D hard to call. The V end was cut by 8 bases, the J end by 5 bases, with 12 bases between. The CDR3 totals 12 residues. Here the CDR3 DNA reads TGTGCCAGCCCTCGGACGGAGACTGAAGCTTTCTTT. Encoded protein: CASPRTETEAFF.

The V call is TRBV29-1, the J call TRBJ1-3; D is ambiguous. The V and J ends lost 5 bases and 0 bases respectively, with 8 bases between them. CDR1 is SQVTM, CDR2 ANQGSEA, per germline. CDR3 size: 13 residues. The CDR3 loop is CSVKSDSGNTIYF. CDR3 DNA sequence: TGCAGCGTTAAGTCGGACTCTGGAAACACCATATATTTT.

The chain uses TRBV2 and TRBJ1-2, with 7 bases lining up with TRBD1. Trimming cost V 6 bases and J 8 bases; bases outside gene matches: 15. Germline V gene sequence: CDR1 SNHLY, CDR2 FYNNEI. This CDR3 spans 15 amino acids. CDR3 loop: CASSRDNDRVGGYTF. The CDR3 coding sequence is TGTGCCAGCAGCCGAGACAATGACAGGGTTGGCGGCTACACCTTC.

This sequence joins TRBV29-1 and TRBJ2-7, with 10 positions matching TRBD1. The CDR3 runs to 12 residues. The V and J ends lost 6 bases and 5 bases, in that order; junction bases with no gene match: 4. Germline values: CDR1 SQVTM, CDR2 ANQGSEA. In DNA, the CDR3 is TGCAGCGTCGGACAGGGGGGTAACGAGCAGTACTTC. Its protein is CSVGQGGNEQYF.

This clonotype was counted ten times or more. This chain uses TRBV3-1 with TRBJ2-7; D remains ambiguous. CDR3 length equals 11 residues. V was trimmed by 2 bases and J by 3 bases, leaving 2 bases between them. Germline V gene sequence: CDR1 LGHDT, CDR2 YNNKEL (reference sequence). The CDR3 nucleotides read TGTGCCAGCAGCCAAATCTACGAGCAGTACTTC. Translation gives CASSQIYEQYF.

This clonotype was observed at least ten times. The rearrangement uses TRBV28 and TRBJ2-5; D is undetermined. Trimming took 10 bases from V and 2 from J, leaving 11 bases between them. The CDR3 is made up of 12 amino acids. The germline V gene encodes CDR1 MDHEN and CDR2 SYDVKM. The DNA for the CDR3 is TGTGCCAACCCTCTGGGTCAAGAGACCCAGTACTTC. Amino acid sequence: CANPLGQETQYF.

The rearrangement uses TRBV7-9 and TRBJ2-1; the D is unclear. The length of the CDR3 is 13 residues. Germline CDR1 and CDR2: SEHNR and FQNEAQ (reference sequence). V lost 2 bases and J lost 4, with 6 bases in between. The CDR3 spells CASSLSMYNEQFF. DNA for the CDR3: TGTGCCAGCAGCTTATCCATGTACAATGAGCAGTTCTTC.

This clonotype was counted at least ten times. The J gene is TRBJ1-4, the V gene TRBV11-2; D uncertain. Trimming shortened V by 3 bases and J by 7 bases, and 12 bases separated the two germline ends. This CDR3 spans 14 amino acids. In germline, CDR1 is SGHAT, CDR2 FQNNGV. CDR3 region: CASSLRYPAEKLFF. CDR3 nucleotide sequence: TGTGCCAGCAGCTTGAGGTACCCCGCTGAAAAACTGTTTTTT.

The chain uses TRBV29-1 and TRBJ1-3; a weak D match, TRBD1 (6 bases). The CDR3 has 14 amino acids. V gave up 6 bases and J gave up 2 bases, with 14 bases separating them. Looked up from germline, CDR1 is SQVTM and CDR2 is ANQGSEA. The CDR3, as DNA: TGCAGCGTAGTTCCGGGGGCCCCTGGAAACACCATATATTTT. Encoded protein: CSVVPGAPGNTIYF.

This clonotype was seen repeatedly, ten times or more. The chain combines TRBV19 with TRBJ2-7; D tentatively fits TRBD1 or TRBD2 (6 bases each). The CDR3 loop spans 15 amino acids. V was clipped by 5 bases and J by 0 bases, with 14 bases between them. The V gene's germline CDR1 is LNHDA and CDR2 SQIVND (reference sequence). The CDR3, as DNA: TGTGCCAGTAGTGGGGGGCTGATGTCCTCCTACGAGCAGTACTTC. This sequence encodes CASSGGLMSSYEQYF.

This sequence joins TRBV7-2 and TRBJ2-5; 9 bases match TRBD1. V dropped 4 bases and J dropped 5; count of bases not matched to a gene: 8. CDR1 is SGHTA and CDR2 is FQGNSA in the germline V gene. This CDR3 is 15 amino acids long. CDR3 in DNA: TGTGCCAGCAGCTCACAGGGGGCATTCGGGGAGACCCAGTACTTC. This sequence encodes CASSSQGAFGETQYF.

This clonotype was found once. A read error may account for a junction end that differs from germline. The chain uses TRBV7-9 and TRBJ1-6, with unresolved D. The germline gives CDR1 SEHNR, CDR2 FQNEAQ (reference sequence). This CDR3 has 14 residues. In nucleotides, the CDR3 is TGTGCCAGCGGCTTAGCAGGTCGGCGTTCACCCCTCCACTTT. It encodes CASGLAGRRSPLHF. The variable domain in full, completed from reference TRBV7-9 and TRBJ1-6, reads DTGVSQNPRHKITKRGQNVTFRCDPISEHNRLYWYRQTLGQGPEFLTYFQNEAQLEKSRLLSDRFSAERPKGSFSTLEIQRTEQGDSAMYLCASGLAGRRSPLHFGNGTRLTVT.

This clonotype showed up just a few times. The chain couples TRBV5-1 to TRBJ2-7, with 9 bases matching TRBD1. Trimming took 8 bases from V and 7 from J; bases not matched to a gene: 10. From germline, CDR1 is SGHRS and CDR2 YFSETQ. The CDR3 length is 13 residues. The CDR3 DNA reads TGCGCCAGTCGTATACAGGGGGCGAAAGAGCAGTACTTC. This encodes CASRIQGAKEQYF.

This clonotype was seen a handful of times. The rearrangement links TRBV14 to TRBJ2-1; 16 bases line up with TRBD2. V shed 2 bases, J shed 0 bases, and the junction held 10 bases outside the gene matches. Germline CDR1 is SGHDN and CDR2 is FVKESK. This CDR3 is 21 amino acids long. The CDR3 loop reads CASSQWPPGLAGGSSYNEQFF. Here the CDR3 DNA reads TGTGCCAGCAGCCAATGGCCGCCGGGACTAGCGGGGGGGTCCTCCTACAATGAGCAGTTCTTC.

To note about this clonotype: This clone may be a read error of a much larger clone one base away. The chain uses TRBV3-1 and TRBJ1-2; D gene uncertain. CDR3 length: 14 amino acids. The V gene's germline CDR1 is LGHDT and CDR2 YNNKEL (reference sequence). CDR3 sequence: CASSQVQSGYGHTF. The CDR3 DNA is TGTGCCAGCAGCCAAGTGCAGAGCGGCTATGGCCACACCTTC.

J is TRBJ2-7 and V is TRBV19, with no clear D. The CDR3 consists of 13 residues. The germline V and J ends were trimmed by 3 bases and 5 bases, with 11 bases remaining between them. Per germline, CDR1 LNHDA and CDR2 SQIVND (reference sequence). CDR3 in DNA: TGTGCCAGTAGTATCGCCCCCCCCAACGAGCAGTACTTC. Residues: CASSIAPPNEQYF.

V and J are TRBV4-3 and TRBJ1-1, with 8 positions matching TRBD1. This CDR3 is built from 14 residues. The germline V gene has CDR1 LGHNA and CDR2 YSLEER. After removal of 4 bases from V and 3 bases from J, the junction contained 4 bases not matched to a gene. The CDR3 DNA sequence: TGCGCCAGCAGCCCCCAGGGGGCGCACACTGAAGCTTTCTTT. As protein: CASSPQGAHTEAFF.